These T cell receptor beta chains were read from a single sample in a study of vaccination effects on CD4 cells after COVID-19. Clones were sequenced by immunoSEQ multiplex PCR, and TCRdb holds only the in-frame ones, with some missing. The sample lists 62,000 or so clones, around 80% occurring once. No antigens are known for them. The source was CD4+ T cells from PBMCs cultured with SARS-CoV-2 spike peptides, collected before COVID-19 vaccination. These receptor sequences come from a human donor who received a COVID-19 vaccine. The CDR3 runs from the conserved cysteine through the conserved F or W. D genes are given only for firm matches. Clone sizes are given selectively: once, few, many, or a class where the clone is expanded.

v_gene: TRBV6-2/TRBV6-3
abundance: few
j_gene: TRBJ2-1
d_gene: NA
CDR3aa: CASSYLLLNEQFF
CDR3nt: TGTGCCAGCAGTTACCTCCTCCTTAATGAGCAGTTCTTC

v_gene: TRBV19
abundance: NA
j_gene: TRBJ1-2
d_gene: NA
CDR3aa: CASSITGPDGLYGYTF
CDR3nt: TGTGCCAGTAGTATTACCGGGCCCGACGGCCTCTATGGCTACACCTTC

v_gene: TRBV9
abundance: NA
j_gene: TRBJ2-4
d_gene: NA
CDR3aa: CASSVAGDGQNIQYF
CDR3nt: TGTGCCAGCAGCGTAGCTGGGGACGGACAAAACATTCAGTACTTC

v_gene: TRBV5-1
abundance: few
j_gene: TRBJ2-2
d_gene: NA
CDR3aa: CASSLRTLGATGELFF
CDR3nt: TGCGCCAGCAGCTTACGGACCCTAGGCGCCACCGGGGAGCTGTTTTTT

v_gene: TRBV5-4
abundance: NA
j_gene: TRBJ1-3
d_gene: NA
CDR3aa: CASSFSPLASGNTIYF
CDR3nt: TGTGCCAGCAGCTTTTCACCCCTTGCCTCTGGAAACACCATATATTTT

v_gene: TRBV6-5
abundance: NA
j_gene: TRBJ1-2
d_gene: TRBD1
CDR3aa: CASSTGQGAYGYTF
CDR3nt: TGTGCCAGCAGTACGGGACAGGGGGCCTATGGCTACACCTTC

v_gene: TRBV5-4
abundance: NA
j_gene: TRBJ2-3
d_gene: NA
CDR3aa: CASSRDQSTDTQYF
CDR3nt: TGTGCCAGCAGCCGCGACCAAAGCACAGATACGCAGTATTTT

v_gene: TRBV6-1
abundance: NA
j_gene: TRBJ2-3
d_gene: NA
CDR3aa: CASRASTDTQYF
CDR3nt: TGTGCCAGTCGGGCTTCCACAGATACGCAGTATTTT

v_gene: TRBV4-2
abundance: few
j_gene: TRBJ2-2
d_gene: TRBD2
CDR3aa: CASSQSTSGQVGELFF
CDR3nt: TGTGCCAGCAGCCAGTCGACTAGCGGGCAAGTCGGGGAGCTGTTTTTT

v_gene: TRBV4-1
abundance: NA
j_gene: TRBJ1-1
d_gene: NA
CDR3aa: CASSLRESPNTEAFF
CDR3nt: TGCGCCAGCAGCCTAAGAGAGAGTCCCAACACTGAAGCTTTCTTT

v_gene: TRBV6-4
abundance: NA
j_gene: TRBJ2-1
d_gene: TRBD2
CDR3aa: CASSDIGLAGVEQFF
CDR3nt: TGTGCCAGCAGTGACATCGGACTAGCGGGGGTGGAGCAGTTCTTC

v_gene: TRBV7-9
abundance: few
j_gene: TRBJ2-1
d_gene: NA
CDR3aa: CASSTRDYNEQFF
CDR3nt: TGTGCCAGCAGCACAAGGGACTACAATGAGCAGTTCTTC

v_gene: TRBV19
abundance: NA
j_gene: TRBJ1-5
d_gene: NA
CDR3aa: CASSTGRGHQPQHF
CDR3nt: TGTGCCAGTAGTACCGGACGGGGCCATCAGCCCCAGCATTTT

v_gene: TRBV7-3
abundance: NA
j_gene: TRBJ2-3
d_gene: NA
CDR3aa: CASSPTGVRVNTDTQYF
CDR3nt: TGTGCCAGCAGCCCAACGGGAGTCAGGGTGAACACAGATACGCAGTATTTT

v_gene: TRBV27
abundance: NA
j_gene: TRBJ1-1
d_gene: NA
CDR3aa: CASRGRREAFF
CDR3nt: TGTGCCAGCAGGGGGAGGCGTGAAGCTTTCTTT

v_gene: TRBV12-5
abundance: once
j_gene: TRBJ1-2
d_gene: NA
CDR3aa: CASGLGTDYGYTF
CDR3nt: TGTGCTAGTGGTTTAGGGACGGACTATGGCTACACCTTC

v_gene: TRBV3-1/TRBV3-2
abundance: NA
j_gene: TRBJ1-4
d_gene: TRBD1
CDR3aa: CASSVRDSANEKLFF
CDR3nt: TGTGCCAGCAGCGTTAGGGACAGCGCTAATGAAAAACTGTTTTTT

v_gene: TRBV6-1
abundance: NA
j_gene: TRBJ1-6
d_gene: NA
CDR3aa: CASSEAVMSINSPLHF
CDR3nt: TGTGCCAGCAGTGAAGCGGTCATGAGTATTAATTCACCCCTCCACTTT

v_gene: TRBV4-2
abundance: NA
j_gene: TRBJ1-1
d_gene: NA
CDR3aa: CASSQGTGFDTEAFF
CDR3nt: TGTGCCAGCAGCCAAGGAACGGGGTTCGACACTGAAGCTTTCTTT

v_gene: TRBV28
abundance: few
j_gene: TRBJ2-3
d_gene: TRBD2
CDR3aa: CASSPPAGTSGTDTQYF
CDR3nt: TGTGCCAGCAGTCCCCCTGCGGGGACTAGTGGCACCGATACGCAGTATTTT

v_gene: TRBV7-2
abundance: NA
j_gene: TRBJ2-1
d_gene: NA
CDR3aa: CASSFGGPSYNEQFF
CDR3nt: TGTGCCAGCAGCTTCGGGGGACCCTCCTACAATGAGCAGTTCTTC

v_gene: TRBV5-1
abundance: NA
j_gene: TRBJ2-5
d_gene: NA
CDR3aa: CASSLRELQETQYF
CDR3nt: TGCGCCAGCAGCCTCCGGGAGCTCCAAGAGACCCAGTACTTC

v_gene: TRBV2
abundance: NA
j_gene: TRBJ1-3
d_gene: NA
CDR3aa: CASRLIAGNTIYF
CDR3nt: TGTGCCAGCAGGCTGATAGCCGGAAACACCATATATTTT

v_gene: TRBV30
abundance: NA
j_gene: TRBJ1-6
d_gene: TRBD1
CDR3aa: CAWSVRYRGGDSPLHF
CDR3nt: TGTGCCTGGAGTGTACGGTACAGGGGCGGCGATTCACCCCTCCACTTT

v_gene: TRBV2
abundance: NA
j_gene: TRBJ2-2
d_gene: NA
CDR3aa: CASSENGELFF
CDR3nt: TGTGCCAGCAGTGAGAACGGGGAGCTGTTTTTT

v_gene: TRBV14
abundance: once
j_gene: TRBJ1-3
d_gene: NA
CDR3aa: CASSQDSLMGLINTIYF
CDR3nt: TGTGCCAGCAGCCAAGACTCACTTATGGGGCTTATAAACACCATATATTTT

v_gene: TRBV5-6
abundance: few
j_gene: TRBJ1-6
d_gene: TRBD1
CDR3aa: CASSQRTGNNSPLHF
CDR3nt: TGTGCCAGCAGTCAAAGGACAGGGAATAATTCACCCCTCCACTTT

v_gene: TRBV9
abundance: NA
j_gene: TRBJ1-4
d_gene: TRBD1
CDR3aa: CASSVGQGARGEKLFF
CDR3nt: TGTGCCAGCAGCGTGGGACAGGGGGCGCGGGGTGAAAAACTGTTTTTT

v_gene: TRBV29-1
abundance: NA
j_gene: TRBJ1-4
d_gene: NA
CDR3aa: CSGESNEKLFF
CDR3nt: TGCAGCGGGGAGTCTAATGAAAAACTGTTTTTT

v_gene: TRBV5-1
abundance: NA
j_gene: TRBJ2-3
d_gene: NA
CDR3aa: CASSLEGVDTQYF
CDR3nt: TGCGCCAGCAGCTTGGAGGGGGTAGATACGCAGTATTTT

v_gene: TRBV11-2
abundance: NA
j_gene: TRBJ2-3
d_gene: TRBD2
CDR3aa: CASRMAGLVDTQYF
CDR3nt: TGTGCCAGCAGGATGGCGGGACTAGTAGATACGCAGTATTTT

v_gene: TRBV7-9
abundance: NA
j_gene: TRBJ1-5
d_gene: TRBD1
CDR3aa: CASSPGGDRSSNQPQHF
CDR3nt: TGTGCCAGCAGCCCAGGGGGGGACAGGAGCTCCAATCAGCCCCAGCATTTT

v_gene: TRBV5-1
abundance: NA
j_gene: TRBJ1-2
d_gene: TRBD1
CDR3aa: CASSSGTELNYGYTF
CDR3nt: TGCGCCAGCAGCAGCGGGACAGAGCTTAACTATGGCTACACCTTC

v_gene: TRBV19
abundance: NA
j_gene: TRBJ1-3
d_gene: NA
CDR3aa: CASSLGTSGNTIYF
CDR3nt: TGTGCCAGTAGTTTGGGAACCTCTGGAAACACCATATATTTT

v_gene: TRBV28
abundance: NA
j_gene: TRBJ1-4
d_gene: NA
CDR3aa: CASTRPEAATNEKLFF
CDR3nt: TGTGCCAGCACACGGCCGGAGGCGGCAACTAATGAAAAACTGTTTTTT

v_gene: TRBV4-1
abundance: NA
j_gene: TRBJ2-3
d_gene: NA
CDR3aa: CASSQVTLDTQYF
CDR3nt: TGCGCCAGCAGCCAAGTTACCCTAGATACGCAGTATTTT

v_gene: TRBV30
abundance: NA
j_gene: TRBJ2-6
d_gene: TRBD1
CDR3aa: CAWSPTGAGANVLTF
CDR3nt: TGTGCCTGGAGCCCAACAGGGGCAGGGGCCAACGTCCTGACTTTC

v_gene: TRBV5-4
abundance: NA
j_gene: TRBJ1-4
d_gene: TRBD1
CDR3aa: CASSRGDRDGEKLFF
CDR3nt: TGTGCCAGCAGCAGGGGCGACAGGGACGGTGAAAAACTGTTTTTT

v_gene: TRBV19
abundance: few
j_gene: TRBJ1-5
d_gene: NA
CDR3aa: CASSILSFPPQHF
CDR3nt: TGTGCCAGTAGTATTTTAAGTTTTCCGCCCCAGCATTTT

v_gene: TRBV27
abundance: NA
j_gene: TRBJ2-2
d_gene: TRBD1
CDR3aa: CASRGQGAAGELFF
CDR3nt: TGTGCCAGCAGGGGACAGGGGGCGGCCGGGGAGCTGTTTTTT

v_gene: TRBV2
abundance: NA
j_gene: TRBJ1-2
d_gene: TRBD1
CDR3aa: CASRGGQGYGYTF
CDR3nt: TGTGCCAGCAGAGGGGGACAGGGCTATGGCTACACCTTC

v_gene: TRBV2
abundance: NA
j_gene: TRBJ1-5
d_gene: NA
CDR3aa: CASRRTDYQPQHF
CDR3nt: TGTGCCAGCCGGAGGACTGACTATCAGCCCCAGCATTTT

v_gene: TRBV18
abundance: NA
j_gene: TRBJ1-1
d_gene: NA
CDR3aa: CASSPPGLRFTEAFF
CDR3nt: TGTGCCAGCTCACCTCCGGGACTAAGATTCACTGAAGCTTTCTTT

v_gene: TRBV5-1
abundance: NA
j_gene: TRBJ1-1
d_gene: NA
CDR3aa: CASSLEQTGNTEAFF
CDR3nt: TGCGCCAGCAGCCTAGAACAGACAGGGAACACTGAAGCTTTCTTT

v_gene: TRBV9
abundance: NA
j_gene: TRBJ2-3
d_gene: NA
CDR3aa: CASNTGWGTDTQYF
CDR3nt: TGTGCCAGCAACACAGGGTGGGGCACAGATACGCAGTATTTT

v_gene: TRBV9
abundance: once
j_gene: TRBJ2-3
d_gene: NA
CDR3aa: CASSVEGTRRDTQYF
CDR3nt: TGTGCCAGCAGCGTAGAAGGGACTCGGCGAGATACGCAGTATTTT

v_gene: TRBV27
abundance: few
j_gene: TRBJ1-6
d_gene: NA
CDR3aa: CASRPPQAYYNSPLHF
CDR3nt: TGTGCCAGCAGGCCCCCCCAGGCTTACTATAATTCACCCCTCCACTTT

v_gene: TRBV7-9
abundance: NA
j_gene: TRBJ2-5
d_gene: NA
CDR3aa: CASSETDSPETQYF
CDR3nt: TGTGCCAGCAGCGAAACAGACTCCCCGGAGACCCAGTACTTC

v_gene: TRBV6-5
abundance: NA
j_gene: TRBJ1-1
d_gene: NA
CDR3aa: CASSYSRGRAEAFF
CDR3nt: TGTGCCAGCAGTTACTCGAGAGGGAGAGCTGAAGCTTTCTTT

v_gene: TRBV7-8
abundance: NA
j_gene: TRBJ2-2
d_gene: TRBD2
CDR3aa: CASRKSLLAGGRDVNTGELFF
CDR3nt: TGTGCCAGCAGAAAAAGCCTACTAGCGGGGGGGCGAGACGTTAACACCGGGGAGCTGTTTTTT

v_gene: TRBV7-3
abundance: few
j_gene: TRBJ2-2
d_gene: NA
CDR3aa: CASSLNKRGTGELFF
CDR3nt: TGTGCCAGCAGCTTAAATAAGAGGGGCACCGGGGAGCTGTTTTTT

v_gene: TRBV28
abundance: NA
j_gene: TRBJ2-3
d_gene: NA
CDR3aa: CASSSDSLLADTQYF
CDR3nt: TGTGCCAGCAGTTCCGATAGTCTTTTGGCAGATACGCAGTATTTT

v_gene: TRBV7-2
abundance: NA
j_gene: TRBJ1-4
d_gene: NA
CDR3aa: CASSLIGVRANEKLFF
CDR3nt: TGTGCCAGCAGCTTAATCGGGGTCAGGGCGAACGAAAAACTGTTTTTT

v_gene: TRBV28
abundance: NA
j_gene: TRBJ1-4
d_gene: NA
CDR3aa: CASSLGGTLNEKLFF
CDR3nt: TGTGCCAGCAGTTTAGGGGGGACTCTTAATGAAAAACTGTTTTTT

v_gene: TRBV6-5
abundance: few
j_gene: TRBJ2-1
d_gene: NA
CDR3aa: CASSPGGPNEQFF
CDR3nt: TGTGCCAGCAGCCCCGGGGGGCCCAATGAGCAGTTCTTC